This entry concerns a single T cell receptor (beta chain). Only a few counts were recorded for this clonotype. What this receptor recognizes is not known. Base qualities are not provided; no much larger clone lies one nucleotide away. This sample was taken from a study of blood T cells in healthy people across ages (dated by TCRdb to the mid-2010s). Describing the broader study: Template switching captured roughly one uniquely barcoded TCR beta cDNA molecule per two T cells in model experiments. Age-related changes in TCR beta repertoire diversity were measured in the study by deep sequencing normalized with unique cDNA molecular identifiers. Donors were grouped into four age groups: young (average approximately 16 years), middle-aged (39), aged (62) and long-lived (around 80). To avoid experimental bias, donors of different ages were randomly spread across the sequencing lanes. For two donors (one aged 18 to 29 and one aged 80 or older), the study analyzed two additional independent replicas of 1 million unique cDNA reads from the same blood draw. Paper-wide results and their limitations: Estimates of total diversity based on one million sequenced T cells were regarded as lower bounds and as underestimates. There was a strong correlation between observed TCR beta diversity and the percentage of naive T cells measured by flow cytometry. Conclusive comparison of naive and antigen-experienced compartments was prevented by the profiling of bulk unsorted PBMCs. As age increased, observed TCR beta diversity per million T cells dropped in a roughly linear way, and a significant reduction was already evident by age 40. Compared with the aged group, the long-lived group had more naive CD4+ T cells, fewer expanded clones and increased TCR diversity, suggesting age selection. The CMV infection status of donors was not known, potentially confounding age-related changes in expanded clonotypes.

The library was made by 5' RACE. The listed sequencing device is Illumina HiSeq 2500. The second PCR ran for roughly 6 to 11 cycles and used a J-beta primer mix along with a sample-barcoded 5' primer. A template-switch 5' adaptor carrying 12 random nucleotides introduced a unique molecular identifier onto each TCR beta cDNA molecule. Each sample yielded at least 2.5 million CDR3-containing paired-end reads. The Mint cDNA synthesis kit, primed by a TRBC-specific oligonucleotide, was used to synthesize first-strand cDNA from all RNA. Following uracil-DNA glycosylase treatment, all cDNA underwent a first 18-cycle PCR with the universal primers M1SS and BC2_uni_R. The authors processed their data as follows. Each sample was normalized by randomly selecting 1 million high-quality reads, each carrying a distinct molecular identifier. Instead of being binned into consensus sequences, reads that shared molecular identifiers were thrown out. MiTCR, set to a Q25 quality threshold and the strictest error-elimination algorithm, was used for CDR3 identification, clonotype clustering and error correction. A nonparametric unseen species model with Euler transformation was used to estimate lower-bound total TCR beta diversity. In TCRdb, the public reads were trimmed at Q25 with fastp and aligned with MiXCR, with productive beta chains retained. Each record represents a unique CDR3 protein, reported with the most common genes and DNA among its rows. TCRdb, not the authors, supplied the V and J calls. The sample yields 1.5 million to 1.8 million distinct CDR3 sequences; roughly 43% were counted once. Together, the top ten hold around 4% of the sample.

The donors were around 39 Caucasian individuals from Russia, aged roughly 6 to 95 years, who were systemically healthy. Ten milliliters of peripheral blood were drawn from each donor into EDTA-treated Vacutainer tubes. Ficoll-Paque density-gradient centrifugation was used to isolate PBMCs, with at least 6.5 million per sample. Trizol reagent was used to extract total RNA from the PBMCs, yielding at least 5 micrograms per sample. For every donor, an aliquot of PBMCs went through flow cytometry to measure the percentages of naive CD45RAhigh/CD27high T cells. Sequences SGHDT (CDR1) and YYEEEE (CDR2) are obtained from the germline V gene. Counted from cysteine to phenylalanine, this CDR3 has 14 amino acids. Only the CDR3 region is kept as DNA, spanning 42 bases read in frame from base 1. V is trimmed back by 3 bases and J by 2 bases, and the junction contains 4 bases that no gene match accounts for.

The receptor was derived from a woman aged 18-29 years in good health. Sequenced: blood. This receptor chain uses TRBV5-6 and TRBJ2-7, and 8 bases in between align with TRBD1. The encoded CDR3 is CASSSGGRTYEQYF. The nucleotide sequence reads TGTGCCAGCAGCTCAGGGGGCAGAACCTACGAGCAGTACTTC.